This TCR beta chain originates from a study of T-cell reconstitution after alpha-beta-depleted transplantation in children. Findings and caveats of the study: Several hundred expanded graft clones reportedly were the source of alpha-beta T cells about two months after transplant. A year post-transplant, T-cell counts and diversity derived mostly from newly produced T cells.

Preparing the TCRbeta library involved the use of unique molecular identifiers. TCRdb re-called the PCR reads with MiXCR, one entry per CDR3 protein. The table lists roughly 670,000 distinct CDR3 sequences, less than 15% of them singletons. This CDR3 is 15 amino acids long. CDR1 SGHTA and CDR2 FQGNSA come from the germline V gene. The V gene end was trimmed by 7 bases and the J gene end by 0 bases; junction bases not matched to a gene: 7. This clonotype was seen a few times. No antigen is known for it. Sequenced material: PBMCs, taken before TCRalphabeta/CD19-depleted stem cell transplant. This TCR was sampled from a girl aged 2-10 years with congenital amegakaryocytic thrombocytopenia, due to receive a stem cell transplant. This sequence joins TRBV7-2 and TRBJ2-3, with TRBD1 matching 7 bases. DNA for the CDR3: TGTGCCAGCACTGCAGACAGGGCTAGCACAGATACGCAGTATTTT. This gives the protein CASTADRASTDTQYF.